The 25 T cell receptor beta chains in this list originate from one sample, sequenced in a study of beta chain features in type 1 diabetes. cDNA synthesis used the whole RNA isolate, giving expressed TCRB sequences. Only in-frame clones appear in the TCRdb table, and some are missing; sequencing was by immunoSEQ multiplex PCR. The data show some 900,000 clones, with 17% seen just once and 0.023% held by the top ten. Material for sequencing was naive CD4+ T cells from blood. These receptors were taken from a woman aged 18-30 years in good health.

The J gene is TRBJ2-4, the V gene TRBV11-1, with TRBD2 identical over 7 bases. V gave up 5 bases and J gave up 6 bases; unmatched junction bases: 10. The CDR3 spans 15 residues. Looked up from germline, CDR1 is SGHAT and CDR2 is FQDESV (reference sequence). Here the CDR3 DNA reads TGTGCCAGCAGCCCCCCCCTTTGGGAGGGAAACATTCAGTACTTC. Amino acids: CASSPPLWEGNIQYF.

The table lists this clone with a few counts. CDR3 sequence reads: CASSRLGVITQYF. CDR3 nucleotide sequence: TGTGCCAGCAGCCGTTTGGGGGTGATTACGCAGTATTTT. The V call is TRBV7-9, the J call TRBJ2-3, with D possibly being TRBD1 or TRBD2 (5 bases each). Germline lookup yields CDR1 SEHNR and CDR2 FQNEAQ (reference sequence). V was pared by 5 bases and J by 8 bases, with 14 bases between. This CDR3 is 13 amino acids long. Full variable domain (rest looked up from reference TRBV7-9 and TRBJ2-3): DTGVSQNPRHKITKRGQNVTFRCDPISEHNRLYWYRQTLGQGPEFLTYFQNEAQLEKSRLLSDRFSAERPKGSFSTLEIQRTEQGDSAMYLCASSRLGVITQYFGPGTRLTVL.

V is TRBV7-3 and J is TRBJ2-5; a weak D match, TRBD2 (5 bases). Between the trimmed V and J ends, which lost 3 bases and 2 bases, there was a span of 19 bases. The CDR3 covers 17 residues. The V gene's germline CDR1 is SGHTA and CDR2 FQGTGA. CDR3 nucleotide sequence: TGTGCCAGCAGCTTGGTCCGAAACCAAAGACTACAAGAGACCCAGTACTTC. The encoded protein is CASSLVRNQRLQETQYF. The complete variable domain, with remaining parts taken from reference TRBV7-3 and TRBJ2-5, reads GAGVSQTPSNKVTEKGKYVELRCDPISGHTALYWYRQSLGQGPEFLIYFQGTGAADDSGLPNDRFFAVRPEGSVSTLKIQRTERGDSAVYLCASSLVRNQRLQETQYFGPGTRLLVL.

The table lists this clone with a few counts. The chain joins TRBV7-2 to TRBJ2-2; 10 bases fit TRBD2. V shed 5 bases, J shed 5 bases, and the junction held 8 bases outside the gene matches. CDR1 SGHTA and CDR2 FQGNSA come from the germline V gene. The CDR3 spans 16 residues. The CDR3 DNA reads as TGTGCCAGCAGCCTCAATAGCGGGAGGTTTACCGGGGAGCTGTTTTTT. Translating gives CASSLNSGRFTGELFF.

This clone appeared a few times. Germline and junction disagree at one end, which may indicate a read error. This chain connects TRBV7-2 to TRBJ2-4; 14 bases line up with TRBD2. This CDR3 comprises 15 residues. CDR1 is SGHTA, CDR2 FQGNSA, per germline. The CDR3 DNA is TGCGCCAGCAGCGAAGGGACTAGCGGGAGTAACATTCAGTACTTC. Translation: CASSEGTSGSNIQYF.

Only a few counts were recorded for this clone. V is TRBV28 and J is TRBJ2-3; D is perhaps TRBD2 (5 bases). The CDR3 is 14 amino acids. Trimming left V 2 bases short and J 8 bases short, with 14 bases between. Germline CDR1 is MDHEN and CDR2 is SYDVKM. The CDR3 reads CASSLGQPRGTQYF. CDR3 coding DNA: TGTGCCAGCAGTTTAGGTCAGCCCCGGGGTACGCAGTATTTT.

The V and J genes are TRBV7-2 and TRBJ2-7; unclear D gene. The CDR3 has 14 amino acids. In germline, CDR1 is SGHTA, CDR2 FQGNSA. V was cut by 2 bases and J by 4 bases, with 12 bases left in between. The chain's CDR3 is CASSLSRPSYEQYF. In DNA, the CDR3 is TGTGCCAGCAGCTTATCCCGCCCGAGTTACGAGCAGTACTTC.

The V and J genes are TRBV6-6 and TRBJ2-2, with D uncertain. This CDR3 spans 12 amino acids. In germline, CDR1 is MNHNY, CDR2 SVGAGI (reference sequence). Between the trimmed V and J ends, which lost 2 bases and 4 bases, there was a span of 2 bases. CDR3 in DNA: TGTGCCAGCAGTTACGGCACCGGGGAGCTGTTTTTT. Protein: CASSYGTGELFF.

This chain joins TRBV29-1 and TRBJ2-5; no clear D. Germline CDR1 reads SQVTM; CDR2 reads ANQGSEA. This CDR3 has 14 residues. The V and J ends lost 3 bases and 2 bases respectively, with 13 bases between them. In DNA form, the CDR3 reads TGCAGCGTTGACTCCAGCGCCAAGCAAGAGACCCAGTACTTC. Translation gives CSVDSSAKQETQYF.

The chain is built from TRBV7-3 and TRBJ2-2; the D call may be TRBD1 or TRBD2 (5 bases each). Looked up from germline, CDR1 is SGHTA and CDR2 is FQGTGA. CDR3 size: 15 residues. V lost 3 bases to trimming and J lost 2 bases, with 10 bases between them. The CDR3 loop is CASSLGPSNTGELFF. CDR3 DNA: TGTGCCAGCAGCTTGGGACCCAGCAACACCGGGGAGCTGTTTTTT.

This clone turned up a few times. The V and J genes are TRBV7-2 and TRBJ2-1, with a possible D match to TRBD2 (6 bases). The CDR3 is 19 amino acids. CDR1 is SGHTA and CDR2 is FQGNSA in the germline V gene. V gave up 0 bases and J gave up 7 bases, with 25 bases separating them. For the CDR3, the DNA is TGTGCCAGCAGCTTAGCCGGGGGTATGGGTCCCACGGTTAAGAATGAGCAGTTCTTC. Its protein is CASSLAGGMGPTVKNEQFF.

This clone appeared a few times. This chain uses TRBV2 with TRBJ1-2; TRBD1 matches 12 bases. Germline assignment: CDR1 SNHLY and CDR2 FYNNEI. The junction had 5 bases not matched to a gene; V was cut back by 5 bases and J by 10 bases. This CDR3 spans 13 amino acids. CDR3 DNA sequence: TGTGCCAGCAGTTTGGGGACAGGGGGCGACTACACCTTC. This sequence encodes CASSLGTGGDYTF.

The V call is TRBV28, the J call TRBJ1-2; tentatively, D is TRBD1 (5 bases). This CDR3 spans 16 amino acids. Per germline, CDR1 MDHEN and CDR2 SYDVKM. V dropped 1 base and J dropped 4 bases, with 16 bases sitting between them. The CDR3 region has the DNA TGTGCCAGCAGTTTATATACGACAACAGGACCCTATGGCTACACCTTC. As protein: CASSLYTTTGPYGYTF.

The V and J genes are TRBV4-1 and TRBJ1-5; 9 bases map to TRBD1. CDR3 length: 17 residues. Germline trimming cut 1 base from V and 6 bases from J; bases unmatched to any gene: 10. Germline CDR1 reads MGHRA; CDR2 reads YSYEKL. The CDR3 reads CASSQVPPDRGIQPQHF. The CDR3 DNA follows: TGCGCCAGCAGCCAAGTGCCCCCAGACAGGGGGATTCAGCCCCAGCATTTT.

The chain is built from TRBV4-2 and TRBJ2-7; D remains unclear. Trimming pared 1 base from V and 3 bases from J, leaving 19 bases between. The CDR3 has 17 amino acids. Germline CDR1 reads LGHNA; CDR2 reads YNFKEQ. The CDR3, as DNA: TGTGCCAGCAGCCAAGGGGCAAACCAGCCAAAGTTCTACGAGCAGTACTTC. Translating it yields CASSQGANQPKFYEQYF.

The J gene is TRBJ2-1, the V gene TRBV7-9; 7 nucleotides line up with TRBD2. Trimming cost V 5 bases and J 5 bases; bases outside gene matches: 21. The CDR3 has 19 amino acids. The germline gives CDR1 SEHNR, CDR2 FQNEAQ (reference sequence). In DNA, the CDR3 is TGTGCCAGCAGCCCCCGAGTCCTTTCTAGCGGCCGGCGGCACAATGAGCAGTTCTTC. This encodes CASSPRVLSSGRRHNEQFF.

The genes are TRBV2 and TRBJ2-5; 7 positions match TRBD1. Germline lookup yields CDR1 SNHLY and CDR2 FYNNEI. This CDR3 comprises 14 residues. Losses at the gene ends were 5 bases for V and 8 bases for J; bases not matched to a gene: 11. This chain's CDR3 is CASSLGTARATQYF. The CDR3 nucleotides read TGTGCCAGCAGTCTTGGGACAGCGAGGGCTACCCAGTACTTC.

This sequence joins TRBV6-5 and TRBJ2-7; 9 bases align to TRBD1. The CDR3 is made up of 15 amino acids. V was clipped by 2 bases and J by 6 bases; unmatched bases: 8. Germline CDR1 is MNHEY and CDR2 is SVGAGI. The CDR3 DNA reads as TGTGCCAGCAGTTACGGGACAGGGTCCGTCGGCGAGCAGTACTTC. Protein: CASSYGTGSVGEQYF.

This clone appeared once. The V call is TRBV6-5, the J call TRBJ1-1, with unresolved D. The CDR3 covers 12 residues. Germline CDR1 and CDR2: MNHEY and SVGAGI. V shed 3 bases and J shed 8 bases, with 10 bases lying between them. CDR3 coding DNA: TGTGCCAGCAGTTATAATCGGAGAGAAGCTTTCTTT. It yields the protein CASSYNRREAFF.

The chain uses TRBV5-1 and TRBJ2-7, with 7 bases that match TRBD1. CDR1 and CDR2 from the germline V gene are SGHRS and YFSETQ. J lost 0 bases, V lost 4 bases, and 7 bases had no gene match. The CDR3 sequence is 15 residues long. The CDR3 sequence is CASSLTGADSYEQYF. The CDR3, as DNA: TGCGCCAGCAGCCTCACAGGGGCTGACTCCTACGAGCAGTACTTC.

In this sample, this clone turned up a few times. The chain employs TRBV11-2 and TRBJ2-7; 9 bases fit TRBD2. Germline CDR1 and CDR2: SGHAT and FQNNGV. V lost 6 bases to trimming and J lost 3 bases; unmatched junction nucleotides: 15. The CDR3 loop spans 17 amino acids. CDR3 nucleotide sequence: TGTGCCAGCAGGGAGGGTCTAGCGGGAAGGTCCCACTACGAGCAGTACTTC. Protein: CASREGLAGRSHYEQYF.

The V gene is TRBV4-2, the J gene TRBJ1-5; 8 nucleotides match TRBD1. V trimming: 1 base; J trimming: 6 bases; junction bases outside the gene matches: 8. CDR3 length equals 16 residues. In germline, CDR1 is LGHNA, CDR2 YNFKEQ. This chain's CDR3 is CASSQGQGRIGQPQHF. CDR3 coding DNA: TGTGCCAGCAGCCAAGGACAGGGGAGGATCGGTCAGCCCCAGCATTTT.

This clone occurred a few times. Different DNA sequences within this sample yield the same CDR3. The chain carries TRBV7-9 and TRBJ1-1; 7 bases agree with TRBD1. The V gene end was trimmed by 4 bases and the J gene end by 1 base; junction bases not matched to a gene: 3. Germline V gene data show CDR1 as SEHNR and CDR2 as FQNEAQ (reference sequence). This CDR3 is 14 amino acids long. The CDR3 is CASSSWTGNTEAFF. CDR3 bases: TGTGCCAGCAGCTCCTGGACAGGGAACACTGAAGCTTTCTTT.

The chain links TRBV28 to TRBJ2-1; D call uncertain. CDR1 and CDR2 (germline): MDHEN, SYDVKM. The CDR3 loop spans 16 amino acids. V was trimmed by 4 bases and J by 0 bases, leaving 13 bases between them. The CDR3 coding sequence is TGTGCCAGCAGTTCCTTGACTCACCACTCCTACAATGAGCAGTTCTTC. It codes for CASSSLTHHSYNEQFF.

The table lists this clone with a few counts. This sample includes further DNA sequences coding for the same CDR3. The genes are TRBV18 and TRBJ2-5; 8 bases are a match to TRBD1. There are 14 residues in the CDR3. Trimming at V came to 1 base and at J to 4 bases, leaving 2 bases not matched to a gene. Germline V gene lookup returns CDR1 KGHSH and CDR2 LQKENI. CDR3 region: CASSPRTGIETQYF. CDR3 DNA sequence: TGTGCCAGCTCACCACGGACAGGGATAGAGACCCAGTACTTC. Based on the CDR3 plus reference TRBV18 and TRBJ2-5, the full variable domain is NAGVMQNPRHLVRRRGQEARLRCSPMKGHSHVYWYRQLPEEGLKFMVYLQKENIIDESGMPKERFSAEFPKEGPSILRIQQVVRGDSAAYFCASSPRTGIETQYFGPGTRLLVL.